The rows below give T cell receptor beta chains drawn from one sample of a study of beta chain features in type 1 diabetes. Here immunoSEQ multiplex PCR was the method, and the copy in TCRdb shows in-frame clones only, minus some. The table lists more than 300,000 clones, 10% to 15% of them singletons. Sequenced material: naive CD4+ T cells from blood. The receptors shown here come from a man between 18 and 29 years old in good health. Both conserved end residues are part of each CDR3.

TRBJ1-1 TRBV29-1 CSVRTGNTEAFF
TRBJ2-7 TRBV5-4 CASSSSDIAYEQYF
TRBJ2-5 TRBV10-3 CAISVGLAGVGETQYF
TRBJ2-2 TRBV4-3 CASSQDGGTGELFF
TRBJ1-1 TRBV7-9 CASSREGGVILGSTEAFF
TRBJ2-6 TRBV9 CASSAAGPSGANVLTF
TRBJ2-7 TRBV27 CASSLFGSHEQYF
TRBJ1-2 TRBV4-3 CASSQPEIRQGDGYTF
TRBJ2-3 TRBV6-5 CASRYRGAQYF
TRBJ1-5 TRBV6-1 CASSGGQGVDQPQHF
TRBJ1-1 TRBV5-1 CASSANSQGNTEAFF
TRBJ1-2 TRBV6-1 CASSAGTNYGYTF
TRBJ2-3 TRBV9 CASSVVEGGVTDTQYF
TRBJ2-1 TRBV5-6 CASSLGLAAYNEQFF
TRBJ2-1 TRBV19 CASSNSGLVTYNEQFF
TRBJ1-2 TRBV7-9 CASSLEINYGYTF
TRBJ2-1 TRBV1 CTSSQGPAGSGNEQFF
TRBJ2-2 TRBV7-7 CASSSSPTGNTGELFF
TRBJ2-2 TRBV6-5 CASSPINTGELFF
TRBJ2-5 TRBV7-2 CASSMDRYQETQYF
TRBJ2-1 TRBV7-9 CASSLGDRDYNEQFF
TRBJ2-7 TRBV5-1 CASSLAGTLEQYF
TRBJ1-1 TRBV7-9 CASSRDSNTEAFF
TRBJ2-4 TRBV7-2 CASSLGFGDIQYF
TRBJ2-7 TRBV7-2 CASSLVGTGISYEQYF
TRBJ1-1 TRBV18 CASSPQEGRDTEAFF
TRBJ2-1 TRBV4-2 CASSQDSGQVGGINEQFF
TRBJ1-1 TRBV18 CASSPPGGTEAFF
TRBJ2-3 TRBV4-1 CASSQVGSRADTQYF